This TCR beta chain was retrieved from a study of shared clonotypes between healthy human individuals. Study in general: Those who served as donors were a couple of women and three men between the ages of 18 and 49.

Germline values: CDR1 SGHRS, CDR2 YFSETQ. The CDR3 sequence is 12 residues long. Overall study results and limits: Non-shared clonotypes showed lower generation probabilities than clonotypes common to all four donors. Several donors had roughly 5% of their naive CD4 clonotypes in common. The sampled material consisted only of blood, and tissue repertoires are likely to differ.

This table comes from immunoSEQ multiplex PCR, and its TCRdb copy is limited to in-frame clones, with some not included. This sample has under 2,500,000 clones, with around 95% found just once. A single count supports this clone. Its cognate antigen is unknown. The germline gene is not matched at one end of the junction; a read error may be the cause. Input material: naive CD4+ T cells sorted from blood. Regarding subset: CD45RA+ positively selected. The chain couples TRBV5-1 to TRBJ2-7; 11 positions match TRBD2. This TCR was sampled from a man between 18 and 29 years old in good health. In DNA form, the CDR3 reads TGCGCCAGCAGCTCTTCGACTAGCGGGATTCGCTTC. Translating gives CASSSSTSGIRF.